The rows below give T cell receptor beta chains drawn from one sample of a study of T cells in Graves' hyperthyroidism and ophthalmopathy. TCRdb independently ran MiXCR on the multiplex PCR reads; one entry per CDR3 protein. This table has around 490,000 distinct CDR3 sequences, just under 20% appearing once. Input material: blood. The source is a man aged 40-49 years with Graves' ophthalmopathy. Both conserved end residues are part of each CDR3. The D gene is left open where the match is weak. The listing skips clone size in some rows; elsewhere it reads once, few, many or a size class.

j_call | cdr3_length | v_call | clone_size | d_call | cdr3_nt | cdr3_aa
TRBJ2-7 | 13 | TRBV6-1 | many | NA | TGTGCCAGCAGTTCCTCAGGGTTTTCCGAGCAGTACTTC | CASSSSGFSEQYF
TRBJ2-5 | 13 | TRBV30 | NA | NA | TGTGCCTGGAGTTTTGGGCTCCAAGAGACCCAGTACTTC | CAWSFGLQETQYF
TRBJ2-1 | 14 | TRBV5-1 | few | TRBD2 | TGCGCCAGCAGCTTGAGACCCGGGGGGAATGAGCAGTTCTTC | CASSLRPGGNEQFF
TRBJ2-5 | 12 | TRBV3-1 | many | NA | TGTGCCAGCAGCGCCTTTCGAGAGACCCAGTACTTC | CASSAFRETQYF
TRBJ2-1 | 11 | TRBV20-1 | NA | TRBD1 | TGCAGTGCTACCGACAGGGTTGAGCAGTTCTTC | CSATDRVEQFF
TRBJ1-4 | 14 | TRBV29-1 | NA | NA | TGCAGCGTTGAAGATCTAGGGCAGACCGAAAAACTGTTTTTT | CSVEDLGQTEKLFF
TRBJ2-7 | 15 | TRBV7-9 | many | NA | TGTGCCAGCAGCCTGGATACGACCTCGCCCTACGAGCAGTACTTC | CASSLDTTSPYEQYF
TRBJ1-1 | 12 | TRBV30 | many | NA | TGTGCCTGGACCCAGGGGACGACTGAAGCTTTCTTT | CAWTQGTTEAFF
TRBJ2-7 | 14 | TRBV9 | NA | TRBD1 | TGTGCCAGCAGCGCTGGGGACAGGGCGGCCGAGCAGTACTTC | CASSAGDRAAEQYF
TRBJ2-2 | 13 | TRBV27 | NA | NA | TGTGCCAGCAGTCAGACTAGCACCGGGGAGCTGTTTTTT | CASSQTSTGELFF
TRBJ1-1 | 11 | TRBV20-1 | NA | NA | TGCAGTGCTATTTCGGGGTCCCGAGCTTTCTTT | CSAISGSRAFF
TRBJ1-5 | 15 | TRBV7-9 | many | NA | TGTGCCAGCAGCTTATCTCAGGGGCCGAATCAGCCCCAGCATTTT | CASSLSQGPNQPQHF
TRBJ1-6 | 18 | TRBV20-1 | once | NA | TGCAGTGCTCGTCAATATACAGGTTCGGGCGCCTATAATTCACCCCTCCACTTT | CSARQYTGSGAYNSPLHF
TRBJ1-5 | 14 | TRBV7-2 | many | NA | TGTGCCAGCAGCCCCGGGCAGGGCCTATCAGCCCAGCATTTT | CASSPGQGLSAQHF
TRBJ2-3 | 16 | TRBV5-1 | NA | TRBD1 | TGCGCCAGCAGCCCCTCCGGGACAGGGCTCACAGATACGCAGTATTTT | CASSPSGTGLTDTQYF
TRBJ2-7 | 15 | TRBV28 | many | NA | TGTGCCAGCAGTTTTGTCCTAGCCCAAACCTACGAGCAGTACTTC | CASSFVLAQTYEQYF
TRBJ2-6 | 14 | TRBV7-3 | NA | NA | TGTGCCAGCAGCCCAGGGGGGGGGGACAACGTCCTGACTTTC | CASSPGGGDNVLTF
TRBJ1-1 | 14 | TRBV27 | many | NA | TGTGCCAGCAGTTTAGGAGGGTTAAGGACTGAAGCTTTCTTT | CASSLGGLRTEAFF
TRBJ2-7 | 12 | TRBV6-1 | few | NA | TGTGCCAGCGCAGGTGCCGGGAACGAGCAGTACTTC | CASAGAGNEQYF
TRBJ2-1 | 13 | TRBV29-1 | NA | TRBD2 | TGCAGTCAAACTAGCGGGAGAGGGCATGAGCAGTTCTTC | CSQTSGRGHEQFF
TRBJ2-1 | 17 | TRBV10-3 | NA | NA | TGTGCCATCAGTGAGCTTAGGGGGAGTAGGCCCTACAATGAGCAGTTCTTC | CAISELRGSRPYNEQFF
TRBJ1-6 | 15 | TRBV3-1 | few | NA | TGTGCCAGCAGCCCCAAGGGCTCCTATAATTCACCCCTCCACTTT | CASSPKGSYNSPLHF
TRBJ2-5 | 17 | TRBV13 | few | TRBD2 | TGTGCCAGCAGCTTTTGGTTAGCGGGGGGGCCCCAAGAGACCCAGTACTTC | CASSFWLAGGPQETQYF
TRBJ2-7 | 14 | TRBV6-1 | NA | NA | TGTGCCAGCAGGGCCCGGGACAACTCCTACGAGCAGTACTTC | CASRARDNSYEQYF
TRBJ2-7 | 15 | TRBV12-3/TRBV12-4 | once | TRBD1 | TGTGCCAGCAGTTTAGCGCAGTACAGGGGAAACGAGCAGTACTTC | CASSLAQYRGNEQYF
TRBJ2-3 | 16 | TRBV3-2 | NA | NA | TGTGCCAGCAGCCATACTAGCGGGCCTGGCACAGATACGCAGTATTTT | CASSHTSGPGTDTQYF
TRBJ2-7 | 13 | TRBV10-3 | NA | NA | TGTGCCATCCGCAGAGAGGGGGTCGACGAGCAGTACTTC | CAIRREGVDEQYF
TRBJ2-7 | 17 | TRBV12-5 | few | NA | TGTGCTAGTGGTTTGAACGGTCAGGCTACAGTTTTCTACGAGCAGTACTTC | CASGLNGQATVFYEQYF
TRBJ1-2 | 13 | TRBV30 | few | TRBD1 | TGTGCCTGGAGGGGGACAGGGCGTAATGGCTACACCTTC | CAWRGTGRNGYTF
TRBJ1-6 | 15 | TRBV12-3/TRBV12-4 | many | TRBD1 | TGTGCCAGCAGTTTCCCCCCGGGACAGAATTCACCCCTCCACTTT | CASSFPPGQNSPLHF
TRBJ2-1 | 17 | TRBV20-1 | NA | TRBD2 | TGCAGTGCGGCCGCAAGCGGGAGTCGTCAGGATTACAATGAGCAGTTCTTC | CSAAASGSRQDYNEQFF
TRBJ2-7 | 12 | TRBV29-1 | NA | NA | TGCAGCGTTAGGAAGGGGCTGTACGAGCAGTACTTC | CSVRKGLYEQYF
TRBJ2-6 | 19 | TRBV24-1 | NA | TRBD2 | TGTGCCACCAGCTCTGACCCTGGGGCGCAGCGGGGTGGGGCCAACGTCCTGACTTTC | CATSSDPGAQRGGANVLTF